Below are 26 T cell receptor beta chains sequenced from a single sample in a study of T cell responses to AZD1222 COVID-19 vaccine. Profiled with immunoSEQ multiplex PCR; TCRdb holds only in-frame clones, not every one. The sample carries some 190,000 clones, roughly nine tenths recorded once. The material sequenced was peripheral blood, taken 28 days after the second AZD1222 dose. The receptors were sampled from an adult who received the AZD1222 COVID-19 vaccine.

The J gene is TRBJ1-5, the V gene TRBV27; no firm D call. Germline CDR1 and CDR2: MNHEY and SMNVEV (reference sequence). V lost 1 base and J lost 3, with 7 bases in between. The length of the CDR3 is 14 residues. The CDR3 here is CASSLLGPNQPQHF. The CDR3 DNA sequence: TGTGCCAGCAGTTTATTAGGACCCAATCAGCCCCAGCATTTT.

This chain links TRBV7-2 with TRBJ1-2; D gene unclear. CDR1 SGHTA and CDR2 FQGNSA come from the germline V gene. The CDR3 spans 13 residues. The V and J ends lost 2 bases and 8 bases respectively, with 12 bases between them. The CDR3 DNA reads TGTGCCAGCAGCTTACAGAGAACGGGCGGCTACACCTTC. Protein product: CASSLQRTGGYTF.

This chain uses TRBV5-1 with TRBJ2-3; D is perhaps TRBD1 (5 bases). V lost 5 bases, J lost 0 bases, and 10 bases lay in between. CDR3 length: 14 amino acids. The V gene's germline CDR1 is SGHRS and CDR2 YFSETQ. The CDR3 bases are TGCGCCAGCAGGCGTCAGGGTAGCACAGATACGCAGTATTTT. This sequence encodes CASRRQGSTDTQYF.

The chain links TRBV29-1 to TRBJ1-3; 9 nucleotides agree with TRBD1. This CDR3 contains 15 residues. Germline values: CDR1 SQVTM, CDR2 ANQGSEA. The junction had 9 bases not matched to a gene; V was cut back by 8 bases and J by 1 base. In nucleotides, the CDR3 is TGCAGCTTTACCCCACAGGGGGCTTCTGGAAACACCATATATTTT. This translates into CSFTPQGASGNTIYF. The whole variable domain, remainder taken from reference TRBV29-1 and TRBJ1-3, is SAVISQKPSRDICQRGTSLTIQCQVDSQVTMMFWYRQQPGQSLTLIATANQGSEATYESGFVIDKFPISRPNLTFSTLTVSNMSPEDSSIYLCSFTPQGASGNTIYFGEGSWLTVV.

V and J are TRBV5-6 and TRBJ1-1; possible D gene TRBD1, 5 bases. V was shortened by 4 bases and J by 0 bases, with 10 bases between the two germline ends. Germline CDR1 is SGHDT and CDR2 is YYEEEE. The CDR3 totals 14 residues. In nucleotides, the CDR3 is TGTGCCAGCAGCCCGGGACCGCTGAACACTGAAGCTTTCTTT. Amino acids: CASSPGPLNTEAFF.

This chain links TRBV4-3 with TRBJ1-2; maybe TRBD1 (6 bases). The CDR3 sequence is 14 residues long. Trimming pared 1 base from V and 3 bases from J, leaving 9 bases between. Germline CDR1 LGHNA, CDR2 YSLEER. This chain's CDR3 is CASSQVRGDYGYTF. The CDR3, as DNA: TGCGCCAGCAGCCAAGTTAGGGGGGACTATGGCTACACCTTC.

The chain couples TRBV19 to TRBJ1-5, with a possible D match to TRBD1 (5 bases). The CDR3 contains 14 residues. V was pared by 4 bases and J by 6 bases, with 13 bases between. Per germline, CDR1 LNHDA and CDR2 SQIVND (reference sequence). CDR3 in amino acids: CASSTTGWGQPQHF. As DNA, the CDR3 is TGTGCCAGTAGTACAACAGGATGGGGTCAGCCCCAGCATTTT.

The J gene is TRBJ1-4, the V gene TRBV29-1; TRBD1 is a possible D gene (5 bases). V was trimmed by 6 bases and J by 8 bases, leaving 16 bases between them. This CDR3 has 13 amino acids. Per germline, CDR1 SQVTM and CDR2 ANQGSEA. DNA of the CDR3: TGCAGCGTCCTTGGGGTATGGGGGGAAAAACTGTTTTTT. This translates into CSVLGVWGEKLFF.

This chain uses TRBV29-1 with TRBJ2-7; the D is unclear. The CDR3 is 12 amino acids. From germline, CDR1 is SQVTM and CDR2 ANQGSEA. Trimming stripped 1 base from V and 6 bases from J, with 10 bases between. CDR3 sequence: CSVEGYGSEQYF. The CDR3 bases are TGCAGCGTTGAAGGATATGGTAGCGAGCAGTACTTC.

The chain combines TRBV5-4 with TRBJ2-4, with TRBD1 matching over 8 bases. This CDR3 comprises 14 residues. Germline V gene sequence: CDR1 SGHNT, CDR2 YYREEE (reference sequence). With 3 bases clipped from V and 8 bases from J, the junction kept 7 bases outside the gene matches. Written as DNA, the CDR3 is TGTGCCAGCAGCTCATTCGGACAGGGAGACATTCAGTACTTC. As protein: CASSSFGQGDIQYF.

The chain employs TRBV9 and TRBJ2-5, with D perhaps matching TRBD1 or TRBD2 (6 bases each). V lost 5 bases to trimming and J lost 5 bases, with 19 bases between them. The germline V gene encodes CDR1 SGDLS and CDR2 YYNGEE. The CDR3 extends over 15 amino acids. As DNA, the CDR3 is TGTGCCAGCAGTCGCACCCAAGGGGGGTTCGAGACCCAGTACTTC. Amino acid sequence: CASSRTQGGFETQYF.

CDR3 nucleotide sequence: TGTGCCAGCAGTTTAACAGGGAACAATCAGCCCCAGCATTTT. Residues: CASSLTGNNQPQHF. V gene TRBV27 combines with J gene TRBJ1-5; D is perhaps TRBD1 (6 bases). The ends were cut back, 2 bases at V and 3 bases at J, with 8 bases in the middle. The CDR3 extends over 14 amino acids. Germline CDR1 and CDR2: MNHEY and SMNVEV (reference sequence).

The genes are TRBV12-3 or TRBV12-4 and TRBJ2-7; possibly TRBD1 or TRBD2 for D (5 bases each). The CDR3 consists of 12 residues. Deletions cut 7 bases from V and 6 bases from J, with 13 bases between. The CDR3 DNA reads TGTGCCAGCACCCTTCCGAGGGGCGAGCAGTACTTC. Its translation: CASTLPRGEQYF.

The gene calls are TRBV7-3 and TRBJ2-3; no reliable D call. Deletions cut 3 bases from V and 1 base from J, with 11 bases between. Germline values: CDR1 SGHTA, CDR2 FQGTGA. There are 15 residues in the CDR3. The CDR3 DNA reads as TGTGCCAGCAGCTTGGCCGATACGGGCACAGATACGCAGTATTTT. Translating gives CASSLADTGTDTQYF.

The rearrangement uses TRBV4-3 and TRBJ1-2, with no clear D. The length of the CDR3 is 13 residues. Looked up from germline, CDR1 is LGHNA and CDR2 is YSLEER. The V end lost 1 base, the J end lost 1 base, and 4 bases lay between the germline ends. CDR3 nucleotides: TGCGCCAGCAGCCAAGCGGTTAACTATGGCTACACCTTC. Protein product: CASSQAVNYGYTF.

The V gene is TRBV21-1, the J gene TRBJ1-1; TRBD1, the D gene given by the table, was not confirmed from the DNA. TRBV21-1 is given as a pseudogene. The CDR3 is made up of 20 amino acids. The CDR3 protein is CASSNTGVRNEVAQNTEAFF. The CDR3 DNA is TGTGCCAGCAGCAATACAGGGGTCCGGAACGAGGTCGCTCAGAACACTGAAGCTTTCTTT.

The chain is built from TRBV19 and TRBJ2-2; 7 positions agree with TRBD2. The CDR3 loop spans 15 amino acids. V was pared by 2 bases and J by 4 bases, with 4 bases of the junction left unmatched. Germline V gene sequence: CDR1 LNHDA, CDR2 SQIVND (reference sequence). CDR3 protein: CASSIRWGGTGELFF. The CDR3 DNA is TGTGCCAGTAGTATACGGTGGGGGGGCACCGGGGAGCTGTTTTTT.

The rearrangement joins TRBV2 to TRBJ1-1, with TRBD1 matching over 7 bases. With 6 bases clipped from V and 0 bases from J, the junction kept 4 bases outside the gene matches. The CDR3 contains 14 residues. Looked up from germline, CDR1 is SNHLY and CDR2 is FYNNEI. The CDR3 loop reads CASRGTELNTEAFF. The DNA of the CDR3 is TGTGCCAGCAGGGGGACAGAATTGAACACTGAAGCTTTCTTT.

This chain connects TRBV30 to TRBJ1-4; D is undetermined. Per the germline V gene, CDR1 is GTSNPN and CDR2 is SVGIG (reference sequence). This CDR3 is built from 15 residues. With 1 base removed from V and 0 bases from J, the gap between germline ends came to 9 bases. The CDR3 nucleotides read TGTGCCTGGAGTGGACATTATGCAACTAATGAAAAACTGTTTTTT. Protein product: CAWSGHYATNEKLFF.

CDR3 bases: TGTGCCAGCAGCCGGGGAGGGGTGATTGGGAATTCACCCCTCCACTTT. Translation: CASSRGGVIGNSPLHF. This rearrangement joins TRBV14 to TRBJ1-6; D might be TRBD1 (5 bases). V lost 4 bases and J lost 7, with 17 bases in between. This CDR3 contains 16 residues. Germline V lookup: CDR1 SGHDN, CDR2 FVKESK.

The rearrangement joins TRBV11-1 to TRBJ1-2; no clear D gene. The V end lost 5 bases, the J end lost 8 bases, and 18 bases lay between the germline ends. CDR1 is SGHAT and CDR2 is FQDESV in the germline V gene (reference sequence). The CDR3 has 14 amino acids. CDR3 bases: TGTGCCAGCAGCCTTCGGGAATTGACACAGGGCTACACCTTC. This translates into CASSLRELTQGYTF.

The chain combines TRBV4-2 with TRBJ2-3; D not certain. CDR1 and CDR2 (germline): LGHNA, YNFKEQ. The CDR3 is 14 residues long. The germline V and J ends were trimmed by 0 bases and 2 bases, with 6 bases remaining between them. The CDR3 spells CASSQDRNTDTQYF. The DNA for the CDR3 is TGTGCCAGCAGCCAAGACAGGAACACAGATACGCAGTATTTT.

A remark on this clone: Different DNA sequences within this sample yield the same CDR3. The J gene is TRBJ1-1, the V gene TRBV6-5; no clear D gene. V was cut by 2 bases and J by 1 base, with 5 bases left in between. CDR1 and CDR2 from the germline V gene are MNHEY and SVGAGI. CDR3 length: 13 amino acids. CDR3 sequence (DNA): TGTGCCAGCAGTTACGGCGGGAACACTGAAGCTTTCTTT. This gives the protein CASSYGGNTEAFF.

CDR3 sequence (DNA): TGTGCCAGCAGTTTTCGGCCAGGGGGGGCCTACGAGCAGTACTTC. Translated, it gives CASSFRPGGAYEQYF. The J gene is TRBJ2-7, the V gene TRBV27; D is tentatively TRBD1 or TRBD2 (7 bases each). Trimming removed 3 bases from V and 2 bases from J, with 14 bases in between. Germline V CDR1 and CDR2: MNHEY, SMNVEV (reference sequence). This CDR3 spans 15 amino acids.

This clone has just one count. This chain joins TRBV18 and TRBJ2-2; TRBD1 matches at 8 bases. V lost 0 bases, J lost 6 bases, and 6 bases stayed unmatched. CDR1 is KGHSH, CDR2 LQKENI, per germline. CDR3 length equals 16 residues. CDR3 in DNA: TGTGCCAGCTCACCACCGTTCAGGGGGCCCGCCGGGGAGCTGTTTTTT. This codes for CASSPPFRGPAGELFF.

This rearrangement joins TRBV29-1 to TRBJ1-3; TRBD1 agrees at 8 bases. CDR3 length: 13 amino acids. V shed 6 bases, J shed 0 bases, and the junction held 1 base outside the gene matches. In germline, CDR1 is SQVTM, CDR2 ANQGSEA. CDR3 DNA sequence: TGCAGCGTCCAGGGGGCCTCTGGAAACACCATATATTTT. Translating it yields CSVQGASGNTIYF.